Each of the 31 T cell receptor beta chains below was sequenced from the same sample in a study of radiation and T cells in renal cell carcinoma. Repertoires were generated with immunoSEQ multiplex PCR, while TCRdb's copy carries only in-frame clones and drops some. Among under 200,000 clones listed, around 89% were seen once. Documented time point: blood 4 weeks post-SBRT, at nephrectomy. The treatment denotes: 15 Gy SBRT to primary tumor, nephrectomy 4 weeks later. The source was blood, collected from a patient whose treatment included radiotherapy and nephrectomy. The receptors were gathered from a woman aged 50 to 60 with renal cell carcinoma.

This chain joins TRBV2 and TRBJ2-7; TRBD1 matches 11 bases. This CDR3 comprises 13 residues. CDR1 SNHLY and CDR2 FYNNEI come from the germline V gene. Trimming cost V 8 bases and J 4 bases; bases outside gene matches: 4. DNA of the CDR3: TGTGCCAGCGGCGGACAGGGGGCGTACGAGCAGTACTTC. Protein: CASGGQGAYEQYF. Filled out from reference TRBV2 and TRBJ2-7, the complete variable domain reads EPEVTQTPSHQVTQMGQEVILRCVPISNHLYFYWYRQILGQKVEFLVSFYNNEISEKSEIFDDQFSVERPDGSNFTLKIRSTKLEDSAMYFCASGGQGAYEQYFGPGTRLTVT.

The CDR3 loop reads CASSIVRDGNTIYF. The DNA for the CDR3 is TGTGCCAGCTCGATTGTGAGGGACGGAAACACCATATATTTT. The chain has TRBV6-1 and TRBJ1-3, with D possibly being TRBD1 (5 bases). V was cut by 8 bases and J by 4 bases, with 15 bases left in between. Germline values: CDR1 MNHNS, CDR2 SASEGT. The CDR3 extends over 14 amino acids.

V gene TRBV30 combines with J gene TRBJ1-2; 8 bases agree with TRBD1. CDR3 length: 14 residues. Germline CDR1 and CDR2: GTSNPN and SVGIG (reference sequence). Trimming removed 0 bases from V and 4 bases from J; junction bases left unmatched: 4. The CDR3 region has the DNA TGTGCCTGGAGTGTACTGACAGGGGTCTATGGCTACACCTTC. Translated, it gives CAWSVLTGVYGYTF.

The chain uses TRBV5-1 and TRBJ1-2; the D gene is possibly TRBD1 (6 bases). The CDR3 sequence is 15 residues long. Trimming took 3 bases from V and 3 from J, leaving 15 bases between them. Germline CDR1 reads SGHRS; CDR2 reads YFSETQ. Here the CDR3 DNA reads TGCGCCAGCAGCTCGCAAACAGGGAGTTACTATGGCTACACCTTC. As protein: CASSSQTGSYYGYTF.

This clone was picked up a small number of times. J is TRBJ1-4 and V is TRBV2; the match to TRBD1 covers 8 bases. Per germline, CDR1 SNHLY and CDR2 FYNNEI. CDR3 length: 15 amino acids. With V trimmed by 7 bases and J by 3 bases, 7 bases remained unmatched. As DNA, the CDR3 is TGTGCCAGCACCTTCCAGGGGGCAGCTAATGAAAAACTGTTTTTT. It translates to CASTFQGAANEKLFF. Supplemented by reference TRBV2 and TRBJ1-4, the full variable domain reads EPEVTQTPSHQVTQMGQEVILRCVPISNHLYFYWYRQILGQKVEFLVSFYNNEISEKSEIFDDQFSVERPDGSNFTLKIRSTKLEDSAMYFCASTFQGAANEKLFFGSGTQLSVL.

This clone appeared a few times. The chain links TRBV7-6 to TRBJ2-7; 9 bases are shared with TRBD1. V dropped 2 bases and J dropped 5; count of bases not matched to a gene: 7. Germline V gene sequence: CDR1 SGHVS, CDR2 FNYEAQ. CDR3 length: 15 amino acids. DNA of the CDR3: TGTGCCAGCAGCTTAAGGGGACAGGGATCGGACGAGCAGTACTTC. It specifies CASSLRGQGSDEQYF.

The chain joins TRBV5-1 to TRBJ2-1, with TRBD1 matching over 9 bases. V lost 7 bases, J lost 4 bases, and 6 bases stayed unmatched. The germline gives CDR1 SGHRS, CDR2 YFSETQ. The CDR3 sequence is 14 residues long. The CDR3, as DNA: TGCGCCAGCGGGACAGGGTCGGGGTACAATGAGCAGTTCTTC. Translating it yields CASGTGSGYNEQFF.

This chain connects TRBV7-2 to TRBJ2-5; 7 bases are a match to TRBD1. V was pared by 5 bases and J by 2 bases, with 8 bases of the junction left unmatched. Germline CDR1 is SGHTA and CDR2 is FQGNSA. The length of the CDR3 is 15 residues. This CDR3 is CASSGKLGQQETQYF. As DNA, the CDR3 is TGTGCCAGCAGCGGAAAGTTGGGACAGCAAGAGACCCAGTACTTC.

This clone was seen a handful of times. CDR3 region: CASRRAGGGFLHF. The CDR3 nucleotides read TGTGCCAGCAGGCGAGCGGGTGGGGGCTTCCTCCACTTT. V is TRBV5-4 and J is TRBJ1-6; perhaps TRBD1 as D (6 bases). Germline V gene lookup returns CDR1 SGHNT and CDR2 YYREEE (reference sequence). V gave up 5 bases and J gave up 15 bases, with 18 bases separating them. The CDR3 length is 13 residues.

This clone showed up just a few times. The chain couples TRBV6-5 to TRBJ1-1; maybe TRBD1 (5 bases). The germline V gene has CDR1 MNHEY and CDR2 SVGAGI. The length of the CDR3 is 14 residues. Trimming stripped 8 bases from V and 4 bases from J, with 17 bases between. CDR3 bases: TGTGCCAGCCACCGGGACCCGTTGGGCACTGAAGCTTTCTTT. It specifies CASHRDPLGTEAFF.

The chain uses TRBV6-1 and TRBJ1-1; D is unresolved. Trimming cost V 4 bases and J 0 bases, with 9 bases left between them. The germline CDR1 and CDR2 sequences are MNHNS and SASEGT. The CDR3 length is 14 residues. The DNA for the CDR3 is TGTGCCAGCAGTGTTATAGAATTGAACACTGAAGCTTTCTTT. It is translated as CASSVIELNTEAFF.

The J gene is TRBJ1-2, the V gene TRBV6-1, with TRBD1 identical over 12 bases. The CDR3 sequence is 17 residues long. J was trimmed by 6 bases and V by 0 bases; bases with no gene match: 8. Germline V gene lookup returns CDR1 MNHNS and CDR2 SASEGT. CDR3 region: CASSEALRDRGRNGYTF. The CDR3 bases are TGTGCCAGCAGTGAAGCGCTACGGGACAGGGGGCGTAATGGCTACACCTTC.

The J gene is TRBJ2-1, the V gene TRBV9; 8 nucleotides match TRBD2. CDR3 length: 15 amino acids. Per germline, CDR1 SGDLS and CDR2 YYNGEE. Trimming took 4 bases from V and 4 from J; bases not matched to a gene: 7. CDR3 nucleotide sequence: TGTGCCAGCAGCCCCTCGGGGGGGGTTTACAATGAGCAGTTCTTC. It is translated as CASSPSGGVYNEQFF.

This clone was seen once. The V call is TRBV7-2, the J call TRBJ2-1, with 8 bases identical to TRBD1. With V trimmed by 3 bases and J by 4 bases, 2 bases remained unmatched. CDR3 length equals 14 residues. Germline V lookup: CDR1 SGHTA, CDR2 FQGNSA. CDR3 loop: CASSFRDRYNEQFF. The CDR3 nucleotides read TGTGCCAGCAGCTTCCGGGACAGGTACAATGAGCAGTTCTTC.

This chain's CDR3 is CASRYGFIEEKLFF. The CDR3 DNA reads TGTGCCAGCAGATACGGGTTCATCGAAGAAAAACTGTTTTTT. The chain recombines TRBV2 with TRBJ1-4; D call uncertain. The CDR3 sequence is 14 residues long. Germline CDR1 reads SNHLY; CDR2 reads FYNNEI. Trimming shortened V by 6 bases and J by 8 bases, and 16 bases separated the two germline ends.

This clone was counted only a few times. The chain combines TRBV5-5 with TRBJ1-2; no clear D gene. Trimming left V 0 bases short and J 1 base short, with 4 bases between. This CDR3 spans 13 amino acids. CDR1 is SGHKS and CDR2 is YYEKEE in the germline V gene (reference sequence). CDR3 DNA sequence: TGTGCCAGCAGCTTGGAGGGTAACTATGGCTACACCTTC. Protein: CASSLEGNYGYTF.

V usage is TRBV19 and J usage is TRBJ1-5, with D maybe TRBD1 (6 bases). Germline V gives CDR1 LNHDA, CDR2 SQIVND (reference sequence). This CDR3 region has 15 residues. Trimming left V 9 bases short and J 0 bases short, with 15 bases between. CDR3 region: CASTSGADSNQPQHF. The CDR3 nucleotides read TGTGCCAGCACTTCGGGGGCGGATAGCAATCAGCCCCAGCATTTT.

Regarding this clone: This specimen includes other DNA sequences encoding the same CDR3. The rearrangement uses TRBV6-5 and TRBJ2-7; 7 bases fit TRBD1. This CDR3 has 12 amino acids. With 6 bases clipped from V and 3 bases from J, the junction kept 2 bases outside the gene matches. The germline gives CDR1 MNHEY, CDR2 SVGAGI. As DNA, the CDR3 is TGTGCCAGCAGCAGACAGGGCTACGAGCAGTACTTC. This gives the protein CASSRQGYEQYF.

In its sample, this clone was seen once. The genes are TRBV2 and TRBJ2-7; D perhaps matches TRBD2 (6 bases). The CDR3 spans 15 residues. Trimming took off 6 bases at V and 5 bases at J, with 20 bases between the two ends. Germline V lookup: CDR1 SNHLY, CDR2 FYNNEI. CDR3 sequence (DNA): TGTGCCAGCAGGGGGGGACCATCGGGCGTCCACGAGCAGTACTTC. Protein sequence: CASRGGPSGVHEQYF.

This clone was seen only once. CDR3 loop: CASRPGFLSSYEQYF. In nucleotides, the CDR3 is TGTGCCAGCAGGCCGGGGTTCCTGTCTTCCTACGAGCAGTACTTC. J is TRBJ2-7 and V is TRBV6-6; a possible D gene is TRBD2 (5 bases). Germline V gene lookup returns CDR1 MNHNY and CDR2 SVGAGI (reference sequence). CDR3 size: 15 residues. Trimming took off 6 bases at V and 1 base at J, with 16 bases between the two ends.

As to this clone: An end of the junction differs from the germline gene, which may be a read error. The chain recombines TRBV7-7 with TRBJ1-1; D ambiguous. The germline V gene encodes CDR1 SSHAT and CDR2 FNYEAQ (reference sequence). This CDR3 is built from 16 residues. CDR3 in DNA: TGTGCTAGCAGCTTAGAGGGTGCAGTCCCGAACACTGAAGCTTTCTTT. Amino acids: CASSLEGAVPNTEAFF.

The chain is built from TRBV2 and TRBJ2-5; D not certain. CDR3 size: 13 residues. V was clipped by 0 bases and J by 10 bases, with 12 bases between them. CDR1 SNHLY and CDR2 FYNNEI come from the germline V gene. The CDR3 protein is CASSEAFGTSQYF. DNA for the CDR3: TGTGCCAGCAGTGAAGCTTTCGGTACGAGCCAGTACTTC.

The count of this clone is one. The chain is built from TRBV7-6 and TRBJ1-1, with D tentatively TRBD1 (5 bases). The CDR3 length is 12 residues. V lost 2 bases and J lost 6, with 7 bases in between. The germline V gene has CDR1 SGHVS and CDR2 FNYEAQ. The CDR3 spells CASSLWGSEAFF. The CDR3 nucleotides are TGTGCCAGCAGCTTATGGGGGTCTGAAGCTTTCTTT.

This clone was seen once. The chain couples TRBV30 to TRBJ1-2; D not resolved. Trimming took off 3 bases at V and 10 bases at J, with 12 bases between the two ends. The CDR3 runs 11 residues. Germline-derived CDR1 and CDR2 are GTSNPN and SVGIG (reference sequence). The CDR3 DNA follows: TGTGCCTGGAGGATTGCAGCCGCCTACACCTTC. This translates into CAWRIAAAYTF.

The chain uses TRBV19 and TRBJ2-3; a weak D match, TRBD1 (6 bases). Germline V gene data show CDR1 as LNHDA and CDR2 as SQIVND (reference sequence). Trimming removed 6 bases at V and 6 bases at J, with 16 bases between. This CDR3 is built from 14 residues. This CDR3 is CASRGLTGSDTQYF. In DNA, the CDR3 is TGTGCCAGTAGGGGGTTGACAGGTTCGGATACGCAGTATTTT. The whole variable domain, filled in from reference TRBV19 and TRBJ2-3, reads DGGITQSPKYLFRKEGQNVTLSCEQNLNHDAMYWYRQDPGQGLRLIYYSQIVNDFQKGDIAEGYSVSREKKESFPLTVTSAQKNPTAFYLCASRGLTGSDTQYFGPGTRLTVL.

The chain couples TRBV7-2 to TRBJ2-1; D tentatively reads TRBD1 or TRBD2 (5 bases each). The CDR3 is made up of 15 amino acids. The germline V and J ends were trimmed by 7 bases and 7 bases, with 20 bases remaining between them. From germline, CDR1 is SGHTA and CDR2 FQGNSA. The CDR3 sequence: CASTRDPLPTNEQFF. The CDR3, as DNA: TGTGCCAGCACCAGGGACCCCTTACCCACTAATGAGCAGTTCTTC. Based on the CDR3 plus reference TRBV7-2 and TRBJ2-1, the full variable domain is GAGVSQSPSNKVTEKGKDVELRCDPISGHTALYWYRQSLGQGLEFLIYFQGNSAPDKSGLPSDRFSAERTGGSVSTLTIQRTQQEDSAVYLCASTRDPLPTNEQFFGPGTRLTVL.

The rearrangement links TRBV5-5 to TRBJ1-1, with D hard to call. Trimming shortened V by 4 bases and J by 0 bases, and 13 bases separated the two germline ends. The CDR3 is made up of 15 amino acids. Germline CDR1 reads SGHKS; CDR2 reads YYEKEE (reference sequence). CDR3 sequence (DNA): TGTGCCAGCAGCCCCCCGACACTGATGAACACTGAAGCTTTCTTT. Amino acid sequence: CASSPPTLMNTEAFF.

This chain joins TRBV5-1 and TRBJ2-1; 11 bases agree with TRBD2. Germline V gives CDR1 SGHRS, CDR2 YFSETQ. This CDR3 contains 17 residues. With V trimmed by 3 bases and J by 4 bases, 9 bases remained unmatched. The CDR3 loop is CASSSRASGGPYNEQFF. CDR3 bases: TGCGCCAGCAGCTCGAGGGCTAGCGGGGGGCCATACAATGAGCAGTTCTTC.

The rearrangement uses TRBV6-1 and TRBJ2-7; 7 positions agree with TRBD1. The germline CDR1 and CDR2 sequences are MNHNS and SASEGT. The CDR3 covers 15 residues. V gave up 6 bases and J gave up 6 bases; unmatched junction bases: 14. The CDR3 DNA is TGTGCCAGCAGCGGATACCCCCGACGGGACAGCGAGCAGTACTTC. This codes for CASSGYPRRDSEQYF.

The chain couples TRBV7-9 to TRBJ2-1, with D possibly being TRBD1 (6 bases). Trimming cost V 6 bases and J 13 bases, with 13 bases left between them. The CDR3 is 11 amino acids. In germline, CDR1 is SEHNR, CDR2 FQNEAQ (reference sequence). CDR3 in DNA: TGTGCCAGCAGACAAACAGGGATCCAGTTCTTC. This sequence encodes CASRQTGIQFF.

The chain combines TRBV9 with TRBJ1-2; 9 bases map to TRBD1. Germline V gene sequence: CDR1 SGDLS, CDR2 YYNGEE. With V trimmed by 0 bases and J by 5 bases, 5 bases remained unmatched. The CDR3 is 15 residues long. CDR3 nucleotides: TGTGCCAGCAGCGTAGCTACAGGGACAGGGTATGGCTACACCTTC. It encodes CASSVATGTGYGYTF.